The source of this T cell receptor (beta chain) is a study of siplizumab effects on memory and regulatory T cells. Assay used: immunoSEQ multiplex PCR; TCRdb lists only in-frame clones, some missing. The table lists under 100,000 clones, approximately 88% of them singletons. Sequenced input: Tregs sorted from blood. The origin of this receptor is a human donor in good health.

This CDR3 is CASRPGLAVYNEQFF. CDR3 DNA sequence: TGTGCCAGCAGACCTGGACTAGCGGTTTACAATGAGCAGTTCTTC. V and J are TRBV28 and TRBJ2-1, with 10 bases identical to TRBD2. Per germline, CDR1 MDHEN and CDR2 SYDVKM. After removal of 6 bases from V and 4 bases from J, the junction contained 6 bases not matched to a gene. This CDR3 is 15 amino acids long.